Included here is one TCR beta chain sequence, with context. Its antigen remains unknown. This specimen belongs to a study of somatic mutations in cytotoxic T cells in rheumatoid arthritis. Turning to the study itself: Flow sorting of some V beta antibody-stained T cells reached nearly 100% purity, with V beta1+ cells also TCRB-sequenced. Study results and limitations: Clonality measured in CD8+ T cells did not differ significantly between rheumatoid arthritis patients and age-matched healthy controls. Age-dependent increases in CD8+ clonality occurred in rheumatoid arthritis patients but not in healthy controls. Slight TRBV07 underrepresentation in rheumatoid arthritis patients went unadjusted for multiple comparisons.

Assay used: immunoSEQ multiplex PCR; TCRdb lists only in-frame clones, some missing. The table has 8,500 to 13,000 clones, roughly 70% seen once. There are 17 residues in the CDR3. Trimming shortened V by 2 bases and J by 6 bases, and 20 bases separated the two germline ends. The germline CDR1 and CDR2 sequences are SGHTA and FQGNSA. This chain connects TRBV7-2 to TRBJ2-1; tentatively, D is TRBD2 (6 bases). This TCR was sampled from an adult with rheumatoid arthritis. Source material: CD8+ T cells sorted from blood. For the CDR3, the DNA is TGTGCCAGCAGCTTATTGGGGGGATGGCCGGGACGCAATGAGCAGTTCTTC. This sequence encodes CASSLLGGWPGRNEQFF. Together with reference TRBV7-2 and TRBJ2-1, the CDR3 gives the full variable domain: GAGVSQSPSNKVTEKGKDVELRCDPISGHTALYWYRQSLGQGLEFLIYFQGNSAPDKSGLPSDRFSAERTGGSVSTLTIQRTQQEDSAVYLCASSLLGGWPGRNEQFFGPGTRLTVL.